This T cell receptor beta chain was sequenced during a study of T-cell reconstitution after alpha-beta-depleted transplantation in children. TCRbeta library preparation incorporated unique molecular identifiers. TCRdb used MiXCR to reprocess the PCR reads, holding one entry per CDR3 protein. The repertoire holds about 540,000 distinct CDR3 sequences, with about 16% as singletons. This clonotype has a handful of counts. Germline V gene data show CDR1 as SGHTA and CDR2 as FQGNSA. This CDR3 contains 14 residues. Trimming took 6 bases from V and 7 from J, leaving 19 bases between them. The material was PBMCs from the stem cell graft donor, obtained from the stem cell graft. This TCR came from a human donor who donated a stem cell graft to a child with acute lymphoblastic leukemia. The chain uses TRBV7-2 and TRBJ2-7, with a possible D match to TRBD2 (6 bases). CDR3 loop: CASSRELSAGEQYF. The CDR3 DNA is TGTGCCAGCAGTCGTGAACTTAGCGCGGGGGAGCAGTACTTC.